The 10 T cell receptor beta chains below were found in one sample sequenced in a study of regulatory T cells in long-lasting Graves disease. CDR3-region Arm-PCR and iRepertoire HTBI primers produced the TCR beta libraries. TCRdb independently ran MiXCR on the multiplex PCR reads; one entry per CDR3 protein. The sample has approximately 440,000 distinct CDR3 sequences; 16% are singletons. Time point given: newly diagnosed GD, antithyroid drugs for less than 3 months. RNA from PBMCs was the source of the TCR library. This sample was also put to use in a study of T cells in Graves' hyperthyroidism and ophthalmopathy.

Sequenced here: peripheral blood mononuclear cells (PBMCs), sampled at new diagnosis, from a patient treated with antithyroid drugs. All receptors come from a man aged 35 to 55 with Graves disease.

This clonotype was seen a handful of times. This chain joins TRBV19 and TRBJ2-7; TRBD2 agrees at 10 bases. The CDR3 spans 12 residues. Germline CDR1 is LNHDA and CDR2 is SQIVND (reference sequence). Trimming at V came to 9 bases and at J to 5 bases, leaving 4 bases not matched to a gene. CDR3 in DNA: TGTGCCAGCGGGACTAGCGTCCACGAGCAGTACTTC. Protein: CASGTSVHEQYF.

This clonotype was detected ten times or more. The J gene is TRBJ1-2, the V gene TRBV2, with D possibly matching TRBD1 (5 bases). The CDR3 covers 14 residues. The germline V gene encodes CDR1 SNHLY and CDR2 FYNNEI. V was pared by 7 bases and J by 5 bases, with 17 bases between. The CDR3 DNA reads TGTGCCAGCACCCCAGGAGGAGGGGCGTATGGCTACACCTTC. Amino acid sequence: CASTPGGGAYGYTF.

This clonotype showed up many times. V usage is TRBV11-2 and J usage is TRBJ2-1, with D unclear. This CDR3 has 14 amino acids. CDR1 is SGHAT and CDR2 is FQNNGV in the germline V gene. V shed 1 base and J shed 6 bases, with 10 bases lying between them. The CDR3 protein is CASSLGLLSNEQFF. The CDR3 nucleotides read TGTGCCAGCAGCTTAGGTCTACTCTCCAATGAGCAGTTCTTC.

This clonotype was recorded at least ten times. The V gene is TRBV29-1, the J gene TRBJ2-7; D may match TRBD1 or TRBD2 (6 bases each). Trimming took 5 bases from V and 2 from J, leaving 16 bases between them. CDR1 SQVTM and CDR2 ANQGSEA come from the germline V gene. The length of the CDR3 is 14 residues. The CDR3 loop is CSVFLGGRPYEQYF. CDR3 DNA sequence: TGCAGCGTTTTCCTGGGGGGCAGACCCTACGAGCAGTACTTC.

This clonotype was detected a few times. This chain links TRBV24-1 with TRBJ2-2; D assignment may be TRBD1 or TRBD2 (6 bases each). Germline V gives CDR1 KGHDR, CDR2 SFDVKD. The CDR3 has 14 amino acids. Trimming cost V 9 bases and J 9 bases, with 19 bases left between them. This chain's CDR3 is CATSTGRGGRELFF. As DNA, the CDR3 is TGTGCCACCTCAACAGGGCGGGGAGGCCGGGAGCTGTTTTTT.

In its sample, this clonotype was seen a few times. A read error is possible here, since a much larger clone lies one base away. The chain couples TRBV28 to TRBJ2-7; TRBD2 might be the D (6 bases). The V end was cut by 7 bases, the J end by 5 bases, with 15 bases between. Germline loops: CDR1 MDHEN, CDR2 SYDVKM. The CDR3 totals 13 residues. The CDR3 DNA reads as TGTGCCAGCACAACGACACGGGGGAACGAGCAGTACTTC. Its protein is CASTTTRGNEQYF.

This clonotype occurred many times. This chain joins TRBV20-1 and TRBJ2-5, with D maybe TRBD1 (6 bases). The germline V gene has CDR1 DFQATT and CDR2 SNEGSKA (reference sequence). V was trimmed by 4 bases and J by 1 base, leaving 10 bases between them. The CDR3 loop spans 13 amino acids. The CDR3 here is CSATRTAQETQYF. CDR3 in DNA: TGCAGTGCTACCCGGACAGCCCAAGAGACCCAGTACTTC.

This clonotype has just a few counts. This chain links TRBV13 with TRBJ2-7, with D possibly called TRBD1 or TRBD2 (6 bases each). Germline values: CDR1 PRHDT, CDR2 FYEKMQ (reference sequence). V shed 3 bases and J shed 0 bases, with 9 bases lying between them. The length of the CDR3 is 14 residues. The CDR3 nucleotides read TGTGCCAGCAGCTTCCGGGGGCCCTCCTACGAGCAGTACTTC. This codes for CASSFRGPSYEQYF. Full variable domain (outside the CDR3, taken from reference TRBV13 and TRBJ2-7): AAGVIQSPRHLIKEKRETATLKCYPIPRHDTVYWYQQGPGQDPQFLISFYEKMQSDKGSIPDRFSAQQFSDYHSELNMSSLELGDSALYFCASSFRGPSYEQYFGPGTRLTVT.

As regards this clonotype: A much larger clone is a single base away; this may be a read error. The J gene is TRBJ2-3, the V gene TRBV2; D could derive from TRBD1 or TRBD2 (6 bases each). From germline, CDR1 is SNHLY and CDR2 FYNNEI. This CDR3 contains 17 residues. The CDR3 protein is CACSEAILVGGEDTQYF. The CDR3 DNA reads TGTGCCTGCAGTGAAGCTATCCTCGTGGGGGGCGAAGATACGCAGTATTTT.

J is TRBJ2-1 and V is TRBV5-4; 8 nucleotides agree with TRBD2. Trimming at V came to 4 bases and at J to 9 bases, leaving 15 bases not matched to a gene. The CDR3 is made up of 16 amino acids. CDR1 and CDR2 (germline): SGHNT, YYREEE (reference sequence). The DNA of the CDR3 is TGTGCCAGCAGCCCCGCTGGGCGGGAGGCTGGGAGTGAGCAGTTCTTC. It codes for CASSPAGREAGSEQFF.